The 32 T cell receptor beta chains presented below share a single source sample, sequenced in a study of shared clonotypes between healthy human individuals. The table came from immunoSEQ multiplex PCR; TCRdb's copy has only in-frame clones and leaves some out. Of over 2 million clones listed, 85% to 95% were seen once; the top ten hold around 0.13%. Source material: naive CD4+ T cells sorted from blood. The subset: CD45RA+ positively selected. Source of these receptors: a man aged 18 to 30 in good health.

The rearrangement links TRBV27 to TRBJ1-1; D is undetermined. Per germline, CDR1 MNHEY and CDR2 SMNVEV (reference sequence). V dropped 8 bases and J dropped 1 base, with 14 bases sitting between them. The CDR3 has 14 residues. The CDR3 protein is CASRWREGNTEAFF. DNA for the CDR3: TGTGCCAGCCGGTGGAGGGAGGGGAACACTGAAGCTTTCTTT.

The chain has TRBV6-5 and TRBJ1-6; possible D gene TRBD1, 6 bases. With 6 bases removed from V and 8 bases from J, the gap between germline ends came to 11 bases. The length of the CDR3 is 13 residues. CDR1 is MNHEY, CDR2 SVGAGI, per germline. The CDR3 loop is CASRQGGDSPLHF. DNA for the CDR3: TGTGCCAGCAGACAGGGAGGGGATTCACCCCTCCACTTT.

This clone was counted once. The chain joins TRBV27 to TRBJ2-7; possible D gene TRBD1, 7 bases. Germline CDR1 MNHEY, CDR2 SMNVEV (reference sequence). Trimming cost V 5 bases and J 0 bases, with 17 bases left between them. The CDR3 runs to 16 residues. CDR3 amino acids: CASSRDWTGPSYEQYF. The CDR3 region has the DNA TGTGCCAGCAGTCGGGACTGGACAGGACCCTCCTACGAGCAGTACTTC.

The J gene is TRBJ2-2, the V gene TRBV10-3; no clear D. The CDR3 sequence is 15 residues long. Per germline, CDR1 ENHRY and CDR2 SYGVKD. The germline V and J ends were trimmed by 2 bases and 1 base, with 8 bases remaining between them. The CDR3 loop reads CAISEVAENTGELFF. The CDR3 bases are TGTGCCATCAGTGAGGTTGCGGAGAACACCGGGGAGCTGTTTTTT.

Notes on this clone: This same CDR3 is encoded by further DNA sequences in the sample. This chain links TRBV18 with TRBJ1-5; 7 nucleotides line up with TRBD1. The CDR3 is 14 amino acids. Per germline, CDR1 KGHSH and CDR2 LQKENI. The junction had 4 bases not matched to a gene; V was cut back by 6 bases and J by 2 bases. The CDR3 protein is CASSPGTGNQPQHF. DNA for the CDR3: TGTGCCAGCTCCCCAGGGACAGGCAATCAGCCCCAGCATTTT. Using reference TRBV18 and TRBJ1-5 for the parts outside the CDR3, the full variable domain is NAGVMQNPRHLVRRRGQEARLRCSPMKGHSHVYWYRQLPEEGLKFMVYLQKENIIDESGMPKERFSAEFPKEGPSILRIQQVVRGDSAAYFCASSPGTGNQPQHFGDGTRLSIL.

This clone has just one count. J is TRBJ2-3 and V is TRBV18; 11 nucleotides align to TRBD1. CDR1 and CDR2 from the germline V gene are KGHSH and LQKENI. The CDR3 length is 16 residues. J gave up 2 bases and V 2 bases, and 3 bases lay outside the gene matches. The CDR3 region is CASSPGTGGPTDTQYF. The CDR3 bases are TGTGCCAGCTCACCAGGGACAGGGGGACCCACAGATACGCAGTATTTT.

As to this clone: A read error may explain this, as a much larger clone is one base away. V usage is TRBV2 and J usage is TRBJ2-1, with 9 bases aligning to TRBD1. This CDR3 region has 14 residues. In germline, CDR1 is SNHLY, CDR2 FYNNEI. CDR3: CASSPGTGLVRQLF. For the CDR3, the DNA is TGTGCCAGCAGTCCGGGGACAGGGCTCGTTCGGCAGCTCTTC. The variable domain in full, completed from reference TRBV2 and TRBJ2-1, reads EPEVTQTPSHQVTQMGQEVILRCVPISNHLYFYWYRQILGQKVEFLVSFYNNEISEKSEIFDDQFSVERPDGSNFTLKIRSTKLEDSAMYFCASSPGTGLVRQLFGPGTRLTVL.

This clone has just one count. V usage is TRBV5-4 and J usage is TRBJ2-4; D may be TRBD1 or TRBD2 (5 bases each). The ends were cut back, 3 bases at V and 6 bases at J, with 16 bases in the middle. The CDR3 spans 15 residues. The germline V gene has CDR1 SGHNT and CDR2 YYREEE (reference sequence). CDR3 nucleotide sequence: TGTGCCAGCAGCTCCCTCGCAGGGAGTTTAAACATTCAGTACTTC. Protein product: CASSSLAGSLNIQYF.

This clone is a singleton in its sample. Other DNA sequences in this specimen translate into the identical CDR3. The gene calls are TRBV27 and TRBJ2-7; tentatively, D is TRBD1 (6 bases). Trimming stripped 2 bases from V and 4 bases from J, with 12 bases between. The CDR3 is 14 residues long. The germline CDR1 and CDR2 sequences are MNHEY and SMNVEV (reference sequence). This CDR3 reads CASSLTTGNYEQYF. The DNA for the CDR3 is TGTGCCAGCAGTTTAACTACAGGGAATTACGAGCAGTACTTC.

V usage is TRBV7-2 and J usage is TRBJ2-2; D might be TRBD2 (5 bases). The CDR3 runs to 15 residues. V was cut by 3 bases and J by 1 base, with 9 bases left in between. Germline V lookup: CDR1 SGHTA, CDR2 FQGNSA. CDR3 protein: CASSFRTGNTGELFF. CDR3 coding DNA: TGTGCCAGCAGCTTCAGGACTGGGAACACCGGGGAGCTGTTTTTT.

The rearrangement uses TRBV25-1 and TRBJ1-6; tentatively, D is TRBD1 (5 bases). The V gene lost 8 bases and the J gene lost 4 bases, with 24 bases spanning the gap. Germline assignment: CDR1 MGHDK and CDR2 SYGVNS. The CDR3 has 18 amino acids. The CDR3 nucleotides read TGTGCCAGCTTCCGGTGGGAGGCACCGGGACCATATAATTCACCCCTCCACTTT. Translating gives CASFRWEAPGPYNSPLHF.

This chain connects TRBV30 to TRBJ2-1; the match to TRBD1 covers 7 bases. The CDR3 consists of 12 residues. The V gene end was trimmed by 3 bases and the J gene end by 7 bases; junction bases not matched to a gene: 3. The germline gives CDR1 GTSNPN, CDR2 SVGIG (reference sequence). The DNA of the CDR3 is TGTGCCTGGAGCCTCAGGGGGAATGAGCAGTTCTTC. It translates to CAWSLRGNEQFF.

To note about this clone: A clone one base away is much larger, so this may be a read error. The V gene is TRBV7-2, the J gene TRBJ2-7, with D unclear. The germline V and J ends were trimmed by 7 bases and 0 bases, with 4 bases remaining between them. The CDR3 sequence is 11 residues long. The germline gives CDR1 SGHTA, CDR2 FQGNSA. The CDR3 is CASTNSYEQYF. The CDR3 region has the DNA TGTGCCAGCACCAACTCCTACGAGCAGTACTTC.

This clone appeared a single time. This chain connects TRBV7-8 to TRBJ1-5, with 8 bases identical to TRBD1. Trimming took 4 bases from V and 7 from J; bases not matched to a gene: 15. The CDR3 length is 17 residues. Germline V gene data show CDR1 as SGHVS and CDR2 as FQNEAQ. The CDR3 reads CASSSSGGTGPQQPQHF. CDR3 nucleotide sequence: TGTGCCAGCAGCTCGAGTGGGGGGACAGGTCCGCAGCAGCCCCAGCATTTT.

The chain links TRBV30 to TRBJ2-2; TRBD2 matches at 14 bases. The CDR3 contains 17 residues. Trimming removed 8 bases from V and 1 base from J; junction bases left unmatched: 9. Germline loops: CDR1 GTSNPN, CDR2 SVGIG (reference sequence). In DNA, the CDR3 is TGTGCCGGAACGGGACTAGCGGGAGCGTTGAACACCGGGGAGCTGTTTTTT. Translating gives CAGTGLAGALNTGELFF.

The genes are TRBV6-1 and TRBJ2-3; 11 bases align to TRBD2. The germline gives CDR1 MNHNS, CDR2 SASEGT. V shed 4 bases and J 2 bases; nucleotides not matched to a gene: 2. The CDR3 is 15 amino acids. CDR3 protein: CASSASGRPTDTQYF. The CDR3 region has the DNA TGTGCCAGCAGTGCTAGCGGGAGGCCCACAGATACGCAGTATTTT.

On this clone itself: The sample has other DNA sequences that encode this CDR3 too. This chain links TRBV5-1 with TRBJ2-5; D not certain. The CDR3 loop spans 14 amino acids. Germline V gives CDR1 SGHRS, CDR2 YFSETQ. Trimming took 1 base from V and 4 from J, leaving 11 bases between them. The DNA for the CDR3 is TGCGCCAGCAGCTTGTTTAGGGTTGGAGAGACCCAGTACTTC. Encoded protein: CASSLFRVGETQYF. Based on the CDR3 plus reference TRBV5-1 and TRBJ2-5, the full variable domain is KAGVTQTPRYLIKTRGQQVTLSCSPISGHRSVSWYQQTPGQGLQFLFEYFSETQRNKGNFPGRFSGRQFSNSRSEMNVSTLELGDSALYLCASSLFRVGETQYFGPGTRLLVL.

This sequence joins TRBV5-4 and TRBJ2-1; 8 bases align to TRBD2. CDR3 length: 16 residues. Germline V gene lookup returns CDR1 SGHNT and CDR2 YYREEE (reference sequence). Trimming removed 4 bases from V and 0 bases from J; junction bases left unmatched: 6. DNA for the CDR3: TGTGCCAGCAGCCGGGAGGGGCCGGCCTCCTACAATGAGCAGTTCTTC. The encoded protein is CASSREGPASYNEQFF.

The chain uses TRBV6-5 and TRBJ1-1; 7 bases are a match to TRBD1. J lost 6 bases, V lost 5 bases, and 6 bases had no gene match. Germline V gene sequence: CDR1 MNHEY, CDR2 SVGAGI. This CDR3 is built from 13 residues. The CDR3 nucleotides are TGTGCCAGCAGTATACAGGGGTCCGCTGAAGCTTTCTTT. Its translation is CASSIQGSAEAFF.

The CDR3 nucleotides are TGTGCCAGCAGACAGGGGCTTCTCCGCCCCGAGCAGTACTTC. Translated, it gives CASRQGLLRPEQYF. The chain recombines TRBV6-1 with TRBJ2-7; 7 nucleotides agree with TRBD1. The V and J ends lost 6 bases and 6 bases, in that order; junction bases with no gene match: 11. The CDR3 has 14 residues. The germline gives CDR1 MNHNS, CDR2 SASEGT.

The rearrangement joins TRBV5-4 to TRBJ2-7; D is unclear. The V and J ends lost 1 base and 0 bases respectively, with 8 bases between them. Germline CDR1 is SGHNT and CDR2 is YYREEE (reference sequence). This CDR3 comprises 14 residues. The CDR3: CASSLKWSSYEQYF. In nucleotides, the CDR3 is TGTGCCAGCAGCTTGAAATGGAGCTCCTACGAGCAGTACTTC.

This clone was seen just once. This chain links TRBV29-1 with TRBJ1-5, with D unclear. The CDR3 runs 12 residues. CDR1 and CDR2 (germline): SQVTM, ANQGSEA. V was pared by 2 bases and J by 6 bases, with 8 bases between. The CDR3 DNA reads TGCAGCGTTGAATTCGGCGGTCAGCCCCAGCATTTT. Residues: CSVEFGGQPQHF.

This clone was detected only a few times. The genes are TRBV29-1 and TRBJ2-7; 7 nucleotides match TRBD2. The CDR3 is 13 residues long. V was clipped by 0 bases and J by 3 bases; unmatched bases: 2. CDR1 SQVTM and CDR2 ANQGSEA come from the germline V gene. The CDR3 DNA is TGCAGCGTTGAAGATCGCGGGAGCTACGAGCAGTACTTC. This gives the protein CSVEDRGSYEQYF.

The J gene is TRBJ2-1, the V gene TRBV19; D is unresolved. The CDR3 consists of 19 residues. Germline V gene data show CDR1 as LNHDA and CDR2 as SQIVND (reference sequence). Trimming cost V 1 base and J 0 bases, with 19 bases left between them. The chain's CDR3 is CASSIAPMAIRSSYNEQFF. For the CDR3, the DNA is TGTGCCAGTAGTATAGCCCCAATGGCGATACGGAGCTCCTACAATGAGCAGTTCTTC.

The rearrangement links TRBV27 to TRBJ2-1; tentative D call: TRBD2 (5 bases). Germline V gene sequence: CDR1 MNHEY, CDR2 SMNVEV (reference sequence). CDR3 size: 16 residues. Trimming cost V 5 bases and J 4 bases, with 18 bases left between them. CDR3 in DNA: TGTGCCAGCAGTCCCACCGGGATCCGCGGGTACAATGAGCAGTTCTTC. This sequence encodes CASSPTGIRGYNEQFF.

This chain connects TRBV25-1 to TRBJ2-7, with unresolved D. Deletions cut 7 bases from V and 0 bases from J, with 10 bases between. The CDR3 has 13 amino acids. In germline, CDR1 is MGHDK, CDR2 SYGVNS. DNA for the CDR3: TGTGCCAGCAATGAGGACGGCTCCTACGAGCAGTACTTC. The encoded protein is CASNEDGSYEQYF.

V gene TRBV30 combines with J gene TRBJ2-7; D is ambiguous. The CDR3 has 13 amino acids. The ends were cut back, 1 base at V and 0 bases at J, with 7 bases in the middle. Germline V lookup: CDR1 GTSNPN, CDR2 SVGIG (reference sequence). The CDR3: CAWSGWVSYEQYF. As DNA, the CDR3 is TGTGCCTGGAGTGGGTGGGTCTCCTACGAGCAGTACTTC.

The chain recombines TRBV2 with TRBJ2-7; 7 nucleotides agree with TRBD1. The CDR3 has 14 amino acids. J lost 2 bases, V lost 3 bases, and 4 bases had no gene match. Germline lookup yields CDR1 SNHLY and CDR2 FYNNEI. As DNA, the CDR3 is TGTGCCAGCAGTGAGACAGGGATCCCCTACGAGCAGTACTTC. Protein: CASSETGIPYEQYF.

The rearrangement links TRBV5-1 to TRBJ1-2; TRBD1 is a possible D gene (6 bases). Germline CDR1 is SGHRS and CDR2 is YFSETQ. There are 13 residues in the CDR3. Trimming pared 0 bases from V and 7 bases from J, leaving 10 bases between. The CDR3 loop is CASSLDRVGGYTF. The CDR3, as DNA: TGCGCCAGCAGCTTGGACAGGGTAGGTGGCTACACCTTC.

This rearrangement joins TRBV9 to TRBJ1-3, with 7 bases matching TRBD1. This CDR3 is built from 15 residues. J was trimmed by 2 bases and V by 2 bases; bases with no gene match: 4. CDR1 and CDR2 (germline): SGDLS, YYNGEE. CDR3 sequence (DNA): TGTGCCAGCAGCGTTTCCGACAGGGCTGGAAACACCATATATTTT. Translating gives CASSVSDRAGNTIYF.

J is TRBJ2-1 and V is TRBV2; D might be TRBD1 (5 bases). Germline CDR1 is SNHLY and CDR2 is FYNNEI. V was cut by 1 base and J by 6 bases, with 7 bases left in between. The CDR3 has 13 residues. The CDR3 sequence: CASSEDGANEQFF. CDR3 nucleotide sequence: TGTGCCAGCAGTGAAGATGGGGCCAATGAGCAGTTCTTC.

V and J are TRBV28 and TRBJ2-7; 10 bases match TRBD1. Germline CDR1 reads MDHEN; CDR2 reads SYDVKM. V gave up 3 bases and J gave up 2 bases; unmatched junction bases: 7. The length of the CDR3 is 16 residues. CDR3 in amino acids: CASSFGDRGITYEQYF. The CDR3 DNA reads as TGTGCCAGCAGTTTTGGGGACAGGGGAATCACCTACGAGCAGTACTTC.